This T cell receptor beta chain derives from a study of metastatic and nonmetastatic thyroid tumors. As for the study in general: Comparative analysis of repertoires was undertaken across blood and tumor or nodule tissue obtained from malignant and benign thyroid patients. Broader study findings: Benign nodules were reported to have significantly lower TCR beta diversity than malignant thyroid tumors, in blood and tumor.

Thyroid surgery was preceded by no treatment in any patient. Trimming stripped 2 bases from V and 3 bases from J, with 17 bases between. CDR1 MNHNS and CDR2 SASEGT come from the germline V gene. There are 17 residues in the CDR3. Per the authors' pipeline: The distant-metastasis classifier for papillary thyroid cancer was built from CDR3 differences across clinicopathological groups. TCRdb re-called clones from the PCR reads using MiXCR. The V and J calls, along with clone size, are taken from TCRdb and not from the paper's own processing. The data hold approximately 32,000 clones, with about 15% observed a single time. This clone was observed a few times. The antigen is unknown. In this CDR3 the conserved last residue, phenylalanine or tryptophan, is missing, so a read error is likely.

This receptor was taken from a male donor with papillary thyroid cancer or a benign thyroid nodule (not recorded which). Some clones in this sample may be carry-over from other donors' samples. The sample consisted of blood. The genes are TRBV6-1 and TRBJ1-5; D is unclear. The CDR3 reads CASSERMGQYINQPQHS. CDR3 sequence (DNA): TGTGCCAGCAGTGAACGAATGGGTCAATATATCAATCAGCCCCAGCATTCT.